The T cell receptor beta chain described here comes from a study of breast tumors, draining lymph nodes, adjacent tissues. General study results and limits: The data were judged consistent with most tumor T cells coming from lymph node and expanding in tumor. Tumor T cell lymph node origin was a supported hypothesis, not proven. Compared with lymph nodes, tumors were less diverse; compared with nontumor tissue, more.

TCRdb re-analysed the multiplex PCR reads in MiXCR, keeping a single row per CDR3 protein. The table lists some 130,000 distinct CDR3 sequences, just under 20% of them singletons. The CDR3 consists of 14 residues. Trimming left V 0 bases short and J 9 bases short, with 10 bases between. Germline CDR1 is SGHNT and CDR2 is YYREEE (reference sequence). On this clonotype: What it binds is not known.

The lymph nodes were axillary draining lymph nodes from breast cancer patients. This TCR was recovered from a female donor with breast cancer. Some clones in this sample may be carry-over from other donors' samples. Sequencing input: axillary lymph node tissue. The V gene is TRBV5-4, the J gene TRBJ1-6; a possible D gene is TRBD1 (5 bases). CDR3: CASSLGRGTSPLHF. CDR3 sequence (DNA): TGTGCCAGCAGCTTGGGGCGGGGGACTTCACCCCTCCACTTT. Full variable domain (remainder filled in from reference TRBV5-4 and TRBJ1-6): ETGVTQSPTHLIKTRGQQVTLRCSSQSGHNTVSWYQQALGQGPQFIFQYYREEENGRGNFPPRFSGLQFPNYSSELNVNALELDDSALYLCASSLGRGTSPLHFGNGTRLTVT.